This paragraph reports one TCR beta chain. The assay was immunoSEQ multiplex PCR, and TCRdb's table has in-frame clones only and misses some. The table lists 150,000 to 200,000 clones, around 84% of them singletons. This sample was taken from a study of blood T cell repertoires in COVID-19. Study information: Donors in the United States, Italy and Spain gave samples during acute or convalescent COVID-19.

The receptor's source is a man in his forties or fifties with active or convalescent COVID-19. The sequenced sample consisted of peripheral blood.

This chain's CDR3 is CSVGSVGLDYNEQFF. The DNA of the CDR3 is TGCAGCGTTGGAAGCGTGGGACTAGACTACAATGAGCAGTTCTTC. The V gene is TRBV29-1, the J gene TRBJ2-1; 8 bases line up with TRBD2. Germline CDR1 reads SQVTM; CDR2 reads ANQGSEA. V lost 4 bases to trimming and J lost 3 bases; unmatched junction nucleotides: 8. This CDR3 has 15 amino acids.